These T cell receptor beta chains were read from a single sample in a study of cytomegalovirus exposure and HLA in healthy donors. Profiling relied on immunoSEQ multiplex PCR, and the TCRdb table lists in-frame clones only, not all of them. The table includes 150,000 to 200,000 clones, roughly 82% detected once. Sequenced sample: PBMCs. The receptors were sampled from a man between 18 and 29 years old in good health and CMV-seropositive. CDR3s leave out the opening cysteine and the closing phenylalanine or tryptophan. A D gene is named only where the DNA matches it firmly.

V gene	D gene	J gene	CDR3 protein
TRBV6-5	TRBD1	TRBJ2-5	ASSDGQGQETQY
TRBV2	TRBD1	TRBJ2-5	ASRRDRVQETQY
TRBV5-4	-	TRBJ2-3	ASSLTAADTQY
TRBV5-6	-	TRBJ1-2	ASSLSGTPRGGYT
TRBV20-1	-	TRBJ1-1	SARPDTEAF
TRBV28	-	TRBJ2-4	ASSTWRGENIQY
TRBV28	TRBD1	TRBJ1-5	ATWGQHNQPQH
TRBV2	TRBD2	TRBJ2-5	ASSPLGLVLETQY
TRBV27	TRBD2	TRBJ2-1	ASQPSGWGLAGGSSYNEQF
TRBV6-1	TRBD1	TRBJ1-5	ASRAGGNQPQH
TRBV19	-	TRBJ2-7	ASSIGAYYEQY
TRBV27	TRBD2	TRBJ2-7	ASSRIAGVGEQY
TRBV29-1	-	TRBJ2-2	SAGSGSGRELF
TRBV6-6	-	TRBJ1-5	ASSSSVPGEPQH
TRBV4-3	-	TRBJ2-2	ASSQDGDTTGELF
TRBV28	TRBD2	TRBJ2-1	ASKTSGNYNEQF